This T cell receptor beta chain was sequenced in a study of shared clonotypes between healthy human individuals. Study-wide results and limits: As a rule, naive subsets had a larger estimated richness than memory subsets. The rarefaction results pointed to incomplete sorted-subset sequencing despite large depth. It was anticipated that sequencing depth would influence how many clonotypes donors shared.

Per the germline V gene, CDR1 is KGHSH and CDR2 is LQKENI. Between the trimmed V and J ends, which lost 2 bases and 2 bases, there was a span of 16 bases. This CDR3 is built from 16 residues. Sorted subsets were amplified in replicate PCRs using 200 to 250 ng DNA, tens of thousands of T cell genomes. Method: immunoSEQ multiplex PCR; TCRdb's copy keeps in-frame clones and lacks some. The sample has some 500,000 clones, 90% to 96% seen once. Note on this clone: The target antigen is unknown.

The chain is built from TRBV18 and TRBJ2-7, with a possible D match to TRBD2 (6 bases). This sequence was found in a woman aged 25 to 45 in good health. Specimen: naive CD4+ T cells sorted from blood. The subset is: CD45RA+ positively selected. In DNA form, the CDR3 reads TGTGCCAGCTCACCAAGGTCGGGGGTTAAGGCCTACGAGCAGTACTTC. This translates into CASSPRSGVKAYEQYF.